The sequence of this T cell receptor beta chain was determined in a study of blood T cell repertoires in COVID-19. Overall study: There were acute and convalescent COVID-19 samples, and they came from the United States, Italy and Spain.

Only in-frame clones appear in the TCRdb table, and some are missing; sequencing was by immunoSEQ multiplex PCR. The sample holds approximately 100,000 clones; 80% to 90% are singletons and the top ten take less than 3.5%. Germline loops: CDR1 MNHNY, CDR2 SVGAGI (reference sequence). Trimming removed 5 bases at V and 6 bases at J, with 12 bases between. The CDR3 consists of 13 residues. Recruitment covered over 20 US areas and drew participants whose ages spanned about 18 to 90 years. The source is a woman aged 50 to 60 who had recovered from COVID-19. The specimen was PBMCs or T cells enriched from blood (not recorded which). The rearrangement joins TRBV6-6 to TRBJ2-3, with a weak D call TRBD1 (6 bases). The CDR3, as DNA: TGTGCCAGCAGTCGACAGGTCACCGATACGCAGTATTTT. It translates to CASSRQVTDTQYF.